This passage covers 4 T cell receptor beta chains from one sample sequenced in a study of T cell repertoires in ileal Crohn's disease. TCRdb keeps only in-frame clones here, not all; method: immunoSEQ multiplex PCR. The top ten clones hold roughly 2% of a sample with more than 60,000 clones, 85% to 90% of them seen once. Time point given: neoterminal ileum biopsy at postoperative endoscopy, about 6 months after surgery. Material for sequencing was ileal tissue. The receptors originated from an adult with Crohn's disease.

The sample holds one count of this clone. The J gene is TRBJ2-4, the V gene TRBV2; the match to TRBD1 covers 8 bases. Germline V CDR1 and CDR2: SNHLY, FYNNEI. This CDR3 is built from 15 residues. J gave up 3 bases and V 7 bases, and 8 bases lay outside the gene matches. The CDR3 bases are TGTGCCAGCATCCAAAGACAGGGGAACAAAAACATTCAGTACTTC. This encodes CASIQRQGNKNIQYF.

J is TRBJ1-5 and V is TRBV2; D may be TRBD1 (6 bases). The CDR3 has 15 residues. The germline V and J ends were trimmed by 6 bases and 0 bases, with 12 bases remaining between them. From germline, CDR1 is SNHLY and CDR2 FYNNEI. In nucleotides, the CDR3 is TGTGCCAGCAGAGCGACGACAGGTAGCAATCAGCCCCAGCATTTT. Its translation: CASRATTGSNQPQHF.

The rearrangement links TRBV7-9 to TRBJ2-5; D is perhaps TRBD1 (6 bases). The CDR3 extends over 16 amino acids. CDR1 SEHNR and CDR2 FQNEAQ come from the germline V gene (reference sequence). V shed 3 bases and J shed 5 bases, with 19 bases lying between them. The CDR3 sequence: CASSFLTGRGLETQYF. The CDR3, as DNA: TGTGCCAGCAGCTTTCTAACGGGCAGGGGCTTGGAGACCCAGTACTTC. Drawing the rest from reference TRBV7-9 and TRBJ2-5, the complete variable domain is DTGVSQNPRHKITKRGQNVTFRCDPISEHNRLYWYRQTLGQGPEFLTYFQNEAQLEKSRLLSDRFSAERPKGSFSTLEIQRTEQGDSAMYLCASSFLTGRGLETQYFGPGTRLLVL.

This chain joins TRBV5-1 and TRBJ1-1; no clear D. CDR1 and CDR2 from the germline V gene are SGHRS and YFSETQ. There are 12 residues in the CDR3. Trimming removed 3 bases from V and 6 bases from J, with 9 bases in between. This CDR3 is CASSSTGAEAFF. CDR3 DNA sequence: TGCGCCAGCAGCTCCACCGGGGCTGAAGCTTTCTTT.